Each of the 15 T cell receptor beta chains below was sequenced from the same sample in a study of T cells in Graves' hyperthyroidism and ophthalmopathy. Authors of the study amplified TCR beta CDR3 regions from RNA transcripts. RT-PCR in the first round (using the HTBI primer set) targeted the TCR CDR3. TCRdb reprocessed the multiplex PCR reads with MiXCR, giving one entry per CDR3 protein. The data contain around 350,000 distinct CDR3 sequences, 25% of them seen just once; the ten biggest clones take up more than 60%. Sample: blood. The receptors come from a man in his forties or fifties with Graves' hyperthyroidism.

This clonotype showed up just a few times. This chain links TRBV7-9 with TRBJ2-7; 11 bases match TRBD1. The germline V gene encodes CDR1 SEHNR and CDR2 FQNEAQ (reference sequence). Germline trimming cut 6 bases from V and 4 bases from J; bases unmatched to any gene: 2. This CDR3 has 13 residues. The CDR3 bases are TGTGCCAGCAGATGGGACAGGGGGTACGAGCAGTACTTC. This sequence encodes CASRWDRGYEQYF. The full variable domain, with the rest looked up from reference TRBV7-9 and TRBJ2-7, is DTGVSQNPRHKITKRGQNVTFRCDPISEHNRLYWYRQTLGQGPEFLTYFQNEAQLEKSRLLSDRFSAERPKGSFSTLEIQRTEQGDSAMYLCASRWDRGYEQYFGPGTRLTVT.

The chain joins TRBV11-1 to TRBJ2-5, with 9 bases that match TRBD2. J was trimmed by 5 bases and V by 5 bases; bases with no gene match: 12. This CDR3 has 16 residues. CDR1 and CDR2 from the germline V gene are SGHAT and FQDESV (reference sequence). The CDR3 nucleotides are TGTGCCAGCAGCCTCACTAGAGGACTAGCGTCGGAGACCCAGTACTTC. Protein product: CASSLTRGLASETQYF.

In its sample, this clonotype was seen a few times. This sequence joins TRBV6-9 and TRBJ1-3; unclear D gene. CDR1 and CDR2 from the germline V gene are MNHGY and SVAAGI. This CDR3 has 11 residues. The V end lost 7 bases, the J end lost 4 bases, and 5 bases lay between the germline ends. CDR3 in amino acids: CASTLGNTIYF. The CDR3 nucleotides read TGTGCCAGCACGTTAGGAAACACCATATATTTT.

Ten or more counts support this clonotype. The chain couples TRBV5-1 to TRBJ2-1, with TRBD2 matching over 12 bases. In germline, CDR1 is SGHRS, CDR2 YFSETQ. J lost 1 base, V lost 2 bases, and 4 bases had no gene match. The CDR3 is made up of 17 amino acids. DNA for the CDR3: TGCGCCAGCAGCTTCCGACTAGCGGGAGCGTCCTACAATGAGCAGTTCTTC. Translated, it gives CASSFRLAGASYNEQFF.

This clonotype appeared many times. V usage is TRBV6-1 and J usage is TRBJ2-7, with D possibly being TRBD2 (6 bases). The CDR3 runs 13 residues. The V end was cut by 9 bases, the J end by 3 bases, with 15 bases between. CDR1 is MNHNS, CDR2 SASEGT, per germline. The CDR3 loop reads CASRAREHYEQYF. The CDR3 nucleotides read TGTGCCAGTCGAGCTCGGGAGCACTACGAGCAGTACTTC.

This clonotype was detected ten times or more. The rearrangement joins TRBV12-3 or TRBV12-4 to TRBJ1-1, with 8 bases fitting TRBD1. The CDR3 is 15 residues long. After removal of 1 base from V and 1 base from J, the junction contained 2 bases not matched to a gene. The CDR3 sequence is CASSLVGTGNTEAFF. The DNA for the CDR3 is TGTGCCAGCAGTTTAGTCGGGACAGGGAACACTGAAGCTTTCTTT.

This sequence joins TRBV5-8 and TRBJ2-5; the D is unclear. The CDR3 length is 13 residues. Germline CDR1 and CDR2: SGHTS and YDEGEE. With 5 bases removed from V and 2 bases from J, the gap between germline ends came to 10 bases. CDR3 coding DNA: TGTGCCAGCAGGAAGGCAGCTCAAGAGACCCAGTACTTC. Its protein product is CASRKAAQETQYF.

This clonotype has only a few counts. V gene TRBV5-5 combines with J gene TRBJ2-3; 7 nucleotides match TRBD1. The CDR3 runs 15 residues. Trimming took 4 bases from V and 4 from J; bases not matched to a gene: 9. CDR1 is SGHKS and CDR2 is YYEKEE in the germline V gene (reference sequence). The CDR3 nucleotides are TGTGCCAGCAGCCTTTCATGGACAGGTTCAGATACGCAGTATTTT. It translates to CASSLSWTGSDTQYF.

This clonotype was seen more than once but under ten times. This rearrangement joins TRBV4-2 to TRBJ2-7; D is unresolved. The CDR3 totals 15 residues. V was pared by 2 bases and J by 0 bases, with 11 bases between. Germline assignment: CDR1 LGHNA and CDR2 YNFKEQ. Here the CDR3 DNA reads TGTGCCAGCAGCCAAAGCGACGTCGCCTCCTACGAGCAGTACTTC. This gives the protein CASSQSDVASYEQYF.

Only a few counts were recorded for this clonotype. The chain has TRBV10-3 and TRBJ2-1, with D possibly called TRBD1 or TRBD2 (5 bases each). Germline CDR1 is ENHRY and CDR2 is SYGVKD. The CDR3 spans 12 residues. Trimming removed 7 bases from V and 5 bases from J, with 9 bases in between. CDR3 nucleotides: TGTGCCATCAACCGAGGGGACAATGAGCAGTTCTTC. Translating gives CAINRGDNEQFF.

The chain recombines TRBV19 with TRBJ1-1; 7 bases are a match to TRBD1. V was clipped by 3 bases and J by 5 bases; unmatched bases: 3. The CDR3 contains 13 residues. Germline CDR1 reads LNHDA; CDR2 reads SQIVND (reference sequence). CDR3 DNA sequence: TGTGCCAGTAGTATGGACAGGTGGACTGAAGCTTTCTTT. This sequence encodes CASSMDRWTEAFF.

In this sample, this clonotype turned up a few times. The genes are TRBV27 and TRBJ2-3; D is ambiguous. Germline values: CDR1 MNHEY, CDR2 SMNVEV (reference sequence). CDR3 length equals 13 residues. V lost 8 bases and J 5 bases, leaving 14 bases between the germline ends. CDR3 coding DNA: TGTGCCAGCGAGGAGTATCCGGGAGATACGCAGTATTTT. Translated: CASEEYPGDTQYF.

This chain joins TRBV29-1 and TRBJ2-7, with D perhaps TRBD2 (7 bases). This CDR3 contains 14 residues. V lost 4 bases and J 3 bases, leaving 16 bases between the germline ends. Germline CDR1 is SQVTM and CDR2 is ANQGSEA. The CDR3 sequence: CSVGGGHLDYEQYF. The CDR3 DNA follows: TGCAGCGTTGGGGGGGGACACCTTGACTACGAGCAGTACTTC.

This clonotype was seen more than once but under ten times. V is TRBV7-3 and J is TRBJ2-1, with 9 nucleotides matching TRBD2. The CDR3 spans 15 residues. V gave up 6 bases and J gave up 7 bases; unmatched junction bases: 10. The germline V gene has CDR1 SGHTA and CDR2 FQGTGA. The CDR3 bases are TGTGCCAGCAGGTCCGGGACTAGCATTCGAAATGAGCAGTTCTTC. Residues: CASRSGTSIRNEQFF.

The chain employs TRBV4-1 and TRBJ2-2, with a tentative D call TRBD2 (5 bases). Trimming pared 3 bases from V and 0 bases from J, leaving 8 bases between. Germline V gives CDR1 MGHRA, CDR2 YSYEKL. This CDR3 spans 15 amino acids. The CDR3 DNA reads as TGCGCCAGCAGCCAGGGGAGTACGAACACCGGGGAGCTGTTTTTT. This codes for CASSQGSTNTGELFF.